Described below is a single T cell receptor (beta chain) sequence and its context. The entry originates in a study of shared clonotypes between healthy human individuals. Study context: Samples came from a couple of female and a few male donors aged 18 to 49.

This CDR3 comprises 14 residues. CDR1 is SGHAT and CDR2 is FQDESV in the germline V gene (reference sequence). Trimming took 5 bases from V and 4 from J; bases not matched to a gene: 7. It was across several immunoSEQ plates that each subset's genomic DNA was evenly split. Replicate sorted-subset PCRs were loaded with around 200 ng DNA, about 30,000 T cell genomes. The data were produced by immunoSEQ multiplex PCR, yet TCRdb's version contains in-frame clones alone and is incomplete. The repertoire holds roughly 1 million clones, with about 84% as singletons. This chain uses TRBV11-1 with TRBJ1-1; 7 nucleotides agree with TRBD1. Sample: memory CD4+ T cells from PBMCs. Subset specified: CD45RA-negative fraction. The receptor was isolated from a man between 18 and 29 years old in good health. Some clones in this sample may be carry-over from other donors' samples. Written as DNA, the CDR3 is TGTGCCAGCAGCGGCAGGGGGTCGATCACTGAAGCTTTCTTT. Protein: CASSGRGSITEAFF. Supplemented by reference TRBV11-1 and TRBJ1-1, the full variable domain reads EAEVAQSPRYKITEKSQAVAFWCDPISGHATLYWYRQILGQGPELLVQFQDESVVDDSQLPKDRFSAERLKGVDSTLKIQPAELGDSAMYLCASSGRGSITEAFFGQGTRLTVV.